The sequence of this T cell receptor (beta chain) was determined in a study of cytomegalovirus exposure and HLA in healthy donors. Per germline, CDR1 SGHVS and CDR2 FQNEAQ. CDR3 length equals 19 residues. V dropped 0 bases and J dropped 0; count of bases not matched to a gene: 11. A multiplex PCR was run with 60 Vbeta primers and 13 Jbeta primers. Profiled with immunoSEQ multiplex PCR; TCRdb holds only in-frame clones, not every one. The data contain 100,000 to 150,000 clones, 70% to 80% of them singletons. The rearrangement links TRBV7-8 to TRBJ1-5; 7 bases map to TRBD1. Material for sequencing was PBMCs. The TCR was taken from a middle-aged man in good health and CMV-seropositive. The CDR3: CASSLAGTDREHSNQPQHF. CDR3 sequence (DNA): TGTGCCAGCAGCTTAGCCGGGACTGACAGGGAACATAGCAATCAGCCCCAGCATTTT.